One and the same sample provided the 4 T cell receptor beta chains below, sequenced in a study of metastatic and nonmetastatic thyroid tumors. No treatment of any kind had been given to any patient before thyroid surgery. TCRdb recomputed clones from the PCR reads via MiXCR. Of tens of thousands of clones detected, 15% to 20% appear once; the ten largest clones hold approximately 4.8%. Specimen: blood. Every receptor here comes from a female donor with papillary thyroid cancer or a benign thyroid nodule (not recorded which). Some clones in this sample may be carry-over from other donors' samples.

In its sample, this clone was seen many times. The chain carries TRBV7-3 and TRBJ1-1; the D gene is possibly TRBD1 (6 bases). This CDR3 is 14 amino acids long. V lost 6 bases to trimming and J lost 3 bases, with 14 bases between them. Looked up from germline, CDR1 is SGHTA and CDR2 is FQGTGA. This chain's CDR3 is CASRRDIGDTEAFF. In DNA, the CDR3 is TGTGCCAGCAGGCGGGACATCGGAGACACTGAAGCTTTCTTT.

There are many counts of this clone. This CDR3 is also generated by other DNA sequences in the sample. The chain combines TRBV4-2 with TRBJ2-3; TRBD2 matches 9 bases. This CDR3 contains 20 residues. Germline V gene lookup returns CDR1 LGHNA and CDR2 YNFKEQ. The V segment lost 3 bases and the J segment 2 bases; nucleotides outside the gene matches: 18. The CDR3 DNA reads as TGTGCCAGCAGCCATGCTGGACTAGCGCGACGGAGATGGGTCACAGATACGCAGTATTTT. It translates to CASSHAGLARRRWVTDTQYF.

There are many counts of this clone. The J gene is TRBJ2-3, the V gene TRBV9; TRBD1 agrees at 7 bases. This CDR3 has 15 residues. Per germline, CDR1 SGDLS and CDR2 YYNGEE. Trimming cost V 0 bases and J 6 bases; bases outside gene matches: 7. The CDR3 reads CASSVVNRGSDTQYF. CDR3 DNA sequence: TGTGCCAGCAGCGTAGTGAACAGGGGCTCGGATACGCAGTATTTT.

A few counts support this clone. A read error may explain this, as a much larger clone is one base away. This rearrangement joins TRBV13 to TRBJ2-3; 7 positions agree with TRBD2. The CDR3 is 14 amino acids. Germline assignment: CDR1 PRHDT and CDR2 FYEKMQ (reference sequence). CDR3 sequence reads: CAISSLGGTDTQYF. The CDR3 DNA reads TGTGCCATCAGCTCCCTGGGAGGGACAGATACGCAGTATTTT.